This entry lists 9 T cell receptor beta chains sequenced from one sample in a study of control samples from healthy donors and cancer patients. Clones were read by immunoSEQ multiplex PCR, and TCRdb kept only the in-frame ones, dropping some. The data hold 65,000 to 85,000 clones, with 87% observed a single time. The sample comprised PBMCs. These receptors were taken from a woman aged 50 to 60 with head and neck cancer.

CDR3 sequence reads: CASSTIEGRATEAFF. The DNA for the CDR3 is TGTGCCAGTAGTACTATTGAGGGTCGGGCCACTGAAGCTTTCTTT. The V gene is TRBV19, the J gene TRBJ1-1; D is unclear. Trimming shortened V by 4 bases and J by 4 bases, and 16 bases separated the two germline ends. The CDR3 has 15 residues. Germline V lookup: CDR1 LNHDA, CDR2 SQIVND (reference sequence).

J is TRBJ1-4 and V is TRBV9; D is possibly TRBD1 (5 bases). The ends were cut back, 3 bases at V and 2 bases at J, with 11 bases in the middle. The CDR3 covers 15 residues. Germline V gives CDR1 SGDLS, CDR2 YYNGEE. CDR3 sequence reads: CASSENQGTNEKLFF. In DNA form, the CDR3 reads TGTGCCAGCAGCGAGAATCAGGGTACTAATGAAAAACTGTTTTTT.

The rearrangement uses TRBV2 and TRBJ1-2; possibly TRBD1 for D (5 bases). Germline V gives CDR1 SNHLY, CDR2 FYNNEI. The CDR3 covers 15 residues. The V and J ends lost 3 bases and 3 bases respectively, with 14 bases between them. CDR3 sequence (DNA): TGTGCCAGCAGTGATGGCCAGGGAAGGGACTATGGCTACACCTTC. It yields the protein CASSDGQGRDYGYTF.

V usage is TRBV9 and J usage is TRBJ2-1; tentatively, D is TRBD2 (6 bases). The CDR3 sequence is 13 residues long. The V end lost 2 bases, the J end lost 5 bases, and 8 bases lay between the germline ends. Germline-derived CDR1 and CDR2 are SGDLS and YYNGEE. CDR3: CASSVGGNNEQFF. The CDR3 nucleotides are TGTGCCAGCAGCGTTGGAGGGAACAATGAGCAGTTCTTC.

The sample holds a few counts of this clone. The V gene is TRBV3-1 (or the pseudogene TRBV3-2), the J gene TRBJ2-1; possible D gene TRBD1, 5 bases. Per the germline V gene, CDR1 is LGHDT and CDR2 is YNNKEL (reference sequence). The length of the CDR3 is 14 residues. The ends were cut back, 4 bases at V and 1 base at J, with 8 bases in the middle. The CDR3 loop reads CASSPRQSYNEQFF. For the CDR3, the DNA is TGTGCCAGCAGCCCGCGACAGTCCTACAATGAGCAGTTCTTC.

There are a few counts of this clone. The chain links TRBV5-4 to TRBJ2-5; possible D gene TRBD2, 6 bases. V gave up 6 bases and J gave up 1 base, with 13 bases separating them. Germline CDR1 reads SGHNT; CDR2 reads YYREEE (reference sequence). The CDR3 has 14 residues. The CDR3 sequence: CASTEGLLQETQYF. The CDR3 DNA follows: TGTGCCAGCACCGAGGGACTGCTCCAAGAGACCCAGTACTTC.

The rearrangement uses TRBV19 and TRBJ2-7, with D possibly being TRBD1 or TRBD2 (7 bases each). The CDR3 length is 12 residues. The V end lost 4 bases, the J end lost 5 bases, and 9 bases lay between the germline ends. Germline V CDR1 and CDR2: LNHDA, SQIVND (reference sequence). The CDR3: CASSTGGDEQYF. Here the CDR3 DNA reads TGTGCCAGTAGTACAGGGGGGGACGAGCAGTACTTC.

This sequence joins TRBV5-4 and TRBJ2-5, with D tentatively TRBD2 (6 bases). Germline lookup yields CDR1 SGHNT and CDR2 YYREEE (reference sequence). The V end was cut by 4 bases, the J end by 2 bases, with 9 bases between. This CDR3 is built from 13 residues. DNA for the CDR3: TGTGCCAGCAGCCGGGACTCGCAAGAGACCCAGTACTTC. Encoded protein: CASSRDSQETQYF.

V gene TRBV3-1 (or the pseudogene TRBV3-2) combines with J gene TRBJ2-5, with TRBD2 as a possible D gene (7 bases). V was clipped by 4 bases and J by 4 bases, with 22 bases between them. The length of the CDR3 is 17 residues. CDR1 and CDR2 (germline): LGHDT, YNNKEL (reference sequence). The CDR3 bases are TGTGCCAGCAGCCCCCCGCGGGGGCCCTATGGGGGAGAGACCCAGTACTTC. Translation gives CASSPPRGPYGGETQYF.